The 23 T cell receptor beta chains reported below all come from one sample, sequenced in a study of blood T cells in healthy people across ages. The use of a sample-barcoded 5' primer and a J-beta primer mix characterized a second PCR of roughly 7 to 11 cycles. In TCRdb, the 5' RACE reads were re-called with MiXCR into one record per CDR3 protein. The sample gives around 1,900,000 distinct CDR3 sequences, about two fifths of which show up once; more than 20% is in the top ten. The sequenced material came from blood. The receptors were sampled from a human donor in good health.

The chain joins TRBV4-3 to TRBJ2-7; a possible D gene is TRBD1 (5 bases). There are 16 residues in the CDR3. Germline-derived CDR1 and CDR2 are LGHNA and YSLEER. Deletions cut 0 bases from V and 3 bases from J, with 15 bases between. CDR3: CASSQDWGLGGYEQYF. The CDR3 DNA reads TGCGCCAGCAGCCAAGATTGGGGCCTAGGCGGCTACGAGCAGTACTTC.

V is TRBV2 and J is TRBJ2-5, with D unclear. V gave up 3 bases and J gave up 3 bases, with 5 bases separating them. Germline V gene sequence: CDR1 SNHLY, CDR2 FYNNEI. This CDR3 comprises 12 residues. The CDR3 sequence is CASSDSKETQYF. The CDR3 bases are TGTGCCAGCAGTGACAGTAAAGAGACCCAGTACTTC.

The rearrangement joins TRBV7-2 to TRBJ1-2, with TRBD1 as a possible D gene (6 bases). V lost 4 bases to trimming and J lost 4 bases, with 13 bases between them. Germline CDR1 SGHTA, CDR2 FQGNSA. The CDR3 extends over 14 amino acids. CDR3 region: CASSSGGASYGYTF. CDR3 nucleotides: TGTGCCAGCAGCTCCGGGGGGGCGAGCTATGGCTACACCTTC.

This clonotype was seen just once. This chain connects TRBV2 to TRBJ2-7; 7 bases fit TRBD2. The J call may be incorrect, as the DNA end agrees better with TRBJ2-5. Germline lookup yields CDR1 SNHLY and CDR2 FYNNEI. The CDR3 is made up of 14 amino acids. The CDR3 DNA sequence: TGTGCCAGCTCCGGACTAGTCCGCCAGGAGACCCAGTACTTC. It is translated as CASSGLVRQETQYF.

The chain links TRBV12-3 or TRBV12-4 to TRBJ1-1, with D uncertain. The CDR3 is 14 residues long. The ends were cut back, 6 bases at V and 4 bases at J, with 15 bases in the middle. The CDR3 loop is CASSPPGKGTEAFF. The CDR3 DNA follows: TGTGCCAGCAGCCCCCCGGGGAAAGGCACTGAAGCTTTCTTT.

This clonotype was detected a few times. The rearrangement uses TRBV3-1 and TRBJ2-7; TRBD2 agrees at 9 bases. The CDR3 is 14 amino acids. The V and J ends lost 8 bases and 4 bases, in that order; junction bases with no gene match: 9. Germline V lookup: CDR1 LGHDT, CDR2 YNNKEL (reference sequence). CDR3 in DNA: TGTGCCAGCGCCCAAGCGGGGGGCATGTACGAGCAGTACTTC. It is translated as CASAQAGGMYEQYF.

This clonotype has a handful of counts. This chain joins TRBV4-2 and TRBJ1-2; a weak D match, TRBD1 (6 bases). Germline assignment: CDR1 LGHNA and CDR2 YNFKEQ. The CDR3 totals 13 residues. The V end lost 3 bases, the J end lost 7 bases, and 12 bases lay between the germline ends. DNA of the CDR3: TGTGCCAGCAGCCATACAGGGCTCGGTGGCTACACCTTC. This codes for CASSHTGLGGYTF.

This clonotype showed up many times. The chain combines TRBV5-1 with TRBJ2-7; TRBD2 might be the D (5 bases). Germline lookup yields CDR1 SGHRS and CDR2 YFSETQ. This CDR3 contains 13 residues. With 2 bases removed from V and 7 bases from J, the gap between germline ends came to 13 bases. The CDR3 DNA reads TGCGCCAGCAGCTTTGGCCCTTCGGGAGAGCAGTACTTC. This encodes CASSFGPSGEQYF.

This clonotype was seen only a few times. This sequence joins TRBV7-2 and TRBJ2-5; tentatively, D is TRBD1 or TRBD2 (5 bases each). The CDR3 length is 16 residues. Looked up from germline, CDR1 is SGHTA and CDR2 is FQGNSA. V was trimmed by 1 base and J by 3 bases, leaving 15 bases between them. This CDR3 reads CASSLDAWGSKETQYF. The CDR3 DNA is TGTGCCAGCAGCTTAGATGCCTGGGGGAGTAAAGAGACCCAGTACTTC.

As concerns this clonotype: Its ends do not fully match the called genes, so a read error is possible. The chain has TRBV4-1 and TRBJ2-1, with 9 bases matching TRBD1. This CDR3 has 15 amino acids. CDR1 is MGHRA, CDR2 YSYEKL, per germline. This CDR3 is CASSHSPTGGNERFF. The CDR3 nucleotides are TGCGCCAGCAGCCACTCCCCGACAGGGGGGAATGAGCGGTTCTTC.

J is TRBJ1-1 and V is TRBV12-3 or TRBV12-4; a possible D gene is TRBD1 (6 bases). V lost 6 bases and J 6 bases, leaving 17 bases between the germline ends. This CDR3 has 14 residues. Here the CDR3 DNA reads TGTGCCAGCAGCCGGAGGGGGGTTGGAGCTGAAGCTTTCTTT. This encodes CASSRRGVGAEAFF.

The chain recombines TRBV28 with TRBJ2-7; TRBD2 matches at 8 bases. There are 18 residues in the CDR3. CDR1 MDHEN and CDR2 SYDVKM come from the germline V gene. With V trimmed by 0 bases and J by 2 bases, 12 bases remained unmatched. As DNA, the CDR3 is TGTGCCAGCAGTTTATGGGCGGGGGGAGACTACCAGGCCTACGAGCAGTACTTC. Translated: CASSLWAGGDYQAYEQYF.

The rearrangement joins TRBV5-6 to TRBJ2-3; the D gene is possibly TRBD1 (6 bases). This CDR3 has 15 amino acids. Deletions cut 4 bases from V and 5 bases from J, with 17 bases between. Germline CDR1 reads SGHDT; CDR2 reads YYEEEE. The CDR3 nucleotides read TGTGCCAGCAGCGAGTGGGGCGCAGGGGTAGATACGCAGTATTTT. Amino acid sequence: CASSEWGAGVDTQYF.

The J gene is TRBJ1-5, the V gene TRBV20-1; TRBD1 is a possible D gene (6 bases). Germline V gene lookup returns CDR1 DFQATT and CDR2 SNEGSKA (reference sequence). This CDR3 region has 17 residues. The ends were cut back, 0 bases at V and 3 bases at J, with 18 bases in the middle. CDR3 nucleotide sequence: TGCAGTGCTAGAGATGGGGAACAGGGAGGGAACAATCAGCCCCAGCATTTT. This encodes CSARDGEQGGNNQPQHF.

Only a few counts were recorded for this clonotype. The junction differs from germline at one of its ends, possibly a read error. The chain carries TRBV7-2 and TRBJ2-4; the D gene is possibly TRBD2 (6 bases). Matching the DNA end better, TRBJ2-7 makes the J call doubtful. This CDR3 is built from 17 residues. Germline V lookup: CDR1 SGHTA, CDR2 FQGNSA. CDR3 residues: CVSSLVGGARLGYEQYF. The CDR3 nucleotides are TGTGTCAGCAGCTTAGTCGGCGGGGCAAGGTTGGGCTACGAGCAGTACTTC.

This chain links TRBV5-6 with TRBJ2-1; TRBD1 matches 9 bases. The CDR3 consists of 16 residues. J was trimmed by 9 bases and V by 2 bases; bases with no gene match: 12. The V gene's germline CDR1 is SGHDT and CDR2 YYEEEE. The CDR3 reads CASSLGGTGLYAEQFF. DNA of the CDR3: TGTGCCAGCAGCTTAGGAGGGACAGGGCTTTATGCTGAGCAGTTCTTC.

The table lists this clonotype with a few counts. The CDR3 is CASSWTSSLTDTQYF. In nucleotides, the CDR3 is TGTGCCAGCAGCTGGACTAGTTCATTGACAGATACGCAGTATTTT. The V call is TRBV11-1, the J call TRBJ2-3; 7 nucleotides align to TRBD2. CDR3 length: 15 amino acids. From germline, CDR1 is SGHAT and CDR2 FQDESV (reference sequence). Unmatched junction bases numbered 7, after V lost 4 bases and J lost 3 bases.

This clonotype was counted a few times. J is TRBJ2-6 and V is TRBV11-2, with D unresolved. The CDR3 is made up of 17 amino acids. Trimming shortened V by 0 bases and J by 0 bases, and 9 bases separated the two germline ends. Per the germline V gene, CDR1 is SGHAT and CDR2 is FQNNGV. CDR3 region: CASSLDWISSGANVLTF. CDR3 nucleotide sequence: TGTGCCAGCAGCTTAGATTGGATAAGCTCTGGGGCCAACGTCCTGACTTTC.

The chain links TRBV5-5 to TRBJ2-7, with D perhaps TRBD1 or TRBD2 (5 bases each). V lost 3 bases and J lost 4, with 14 bases in between. The germline gives CDR1 SGHKS, CDR2 YYEKEE (reference sequence). This CDR3 contains 14 residues. The CDR3 nucleotides are TGTGCCAGCAGCTCGGGGACCGTTCAGTACGAGCAGTACTTC. It specifies CASSSGTVQYEQYF.

This clonotype was seen only once. The chain uses TRBV7-2 and TRBJ1-1; 9 bases are a match to TRBD1. The length of the CDR3 is 17 residues. Germline V gene data show CDR1 as SGHTA and CDR2 as FQGNSA. Trimming took 6 bases from V and 0 from J; bases not matched to a gene: 11. The CDR3 region is CASRITGGLKLNTEAFF. The CDR3 DNA sequence: TGTGCCAGCAGGATAACAGGGGGCTTGAAATTGAACACTGAAGCTTTCTTT.

Turning to this clonotype: One end of the junction does not line up with germline, which may come from a read error. V and J are TRBV15 and TRBJ2-1; TRBD2 matches 8 bases. The germline V gene encodes CDR1 LNHNV and CDR2 YYDKDF (reference sequence). This CDR3 spans 16 amino acids. The CDR3 DNA reads as TGTACCACCAGCAGCTTCCTAGCGGGCCATTACAATGAGCAGTTCTTC. Amino acid sequence: CTTSSFLAGHYNEQFF.

The rearrangement joins TRBV15 to TRBJ1-4; D not certain. Trimming removed 1 base at V and 0 bases at J, with 6 bases between. From germline, CDR1 is LNHNV and CDR2 YYDKDF (reference sequence). The CDR3 spans 15 residues. This CDR3 reads CATSRALTTNEKLFF. The CDR3 nucleotides are TGTGCCACCAGCAGAGCCCTCACAACTAATGAAAAACTGTTTTTT.

The chain uses TRBV5-1 and TRBJ2-7; D perhaps matches TRBD1 (6 bases). The V end was cut by 4 bases, the J end by 1 base, with 9 bases between. This CDR3 contains 13 residues. Germline assignment: CDR1 SGHRS and CDR2 YFSETQ. As DNA, the CDR3 is TGCGCCAGCAGCGGGGACACTTCCTACGAGCAGTACTTC. It is translated as CASSGDTSYEQYF.